This TCR beta chain was found in a study of low-dose radiotherapy and immunotherapy resistance in tumors. Study-level background: Cohort 2 was treated with 1 Gy per fraction every two weeks, amounting to 13 Gy across 26 weeks.

This clonotype was counted many times. With TRAV- and TRBV-specific primers, first-strand cDNA was made, covering the alpha and beta chains. The PCR that amplified TCRs ran for about 18 cycles, relying on a constant-region primer and a V-primer adapter. Each CDR3 protein is one row after TCRdb ran MiXCR on the reads. Seen here are 85,000 to 100,000 distinct CDR3 sequences, more than 8.5% observed once, and the top ten hold 0.95% to 1.3%. The sample's time point: before trial treatment. CDR3 length: 15 residues. With 6 bases removed from V and 1 base from J, the gap between germline ends came to 13 bases. Germline values: CDR1 SGHTA, CDR2 FQGNSA.

The sequences come from PBMCs, collected before treatment. V usage is TRBV7-2 and J usage is TRBJ2-1; a possible D gene is TRBD2 (5 bases). The sequence was collected from a male donor with prostate cancer. The CDR3: CASSPLGVSYNEQFF. The CDR3 coding sequence is TGTGCCAGCAGTCCACTAGGTGTGTCCTACAATGAGCAGTTCTTC.